What follows are 10 T cell receptor beta chains derived from one specimen sequenced in a study of vaccination effects on CD4 cells after COVID-19. Scientists isolated CD4+ T cells after an approximately 10-day culture period ended. No antigens are known for them. Produced via immunoSEQ multiplex PCR; TCRdb's table is partial and in-frame only. Among over 65,000 clones listed, approximately 71% were seen once. The sample in question was CD4+ T cells from PBMCs cultured without peptide, obtained before COVID-19 vaccination. The receptors stem from a human donor who received a COVID-19 vaccine.

The gene calls are TRBV7-9 and TRBJ1-3, with 8 bases matching TRBD1. CDR1 and CDR2 from the germline V gene are SEHNR and FQNEAQ (reference sequence). This CDR3 contains 17 residues. V lost 5 bases and J lost 2; bases outside the gene matches: 11. As DNA, the CDR3 is TGTGCCAGCAGCATACAGGGGGGAATTGGTACTGGAAACACCATATATTTT. Protein product: CASSIQGGIGTGNTIYF.

V usage is TRBV18 and J usage is TRBJ1-5; D remains unclear. The CDR3 is 15 residues long. The V end was cut by 6 bases, the J end by 1 base, with 13 bases between. Germline-derived CDR1 and CDR2 are KGHSH and LQKENI. CDR3 loop: CASSDLASSNQPQHF. CDR3 coding DNA: TGTGCCAGCTCTGACTTAGCTTCGAGCAATCAGCCCCAGCATTTT. The full variable domain, completed using reference TRBV18 and TRBJ1-5, is NAGVMQNPRHLVRRRGQEARLRCSPMKGHSHVYWYRQLPEEGLKFMVYLQKENIIDESGMPKERFSAEFPKEGPSILRIQQVVRGDSAAYFCASSDLASSNQPQHFGDGTRLSIL.

This rearrangement joins TRBV5-1 to TRBJ2-1; perhaps D is TRBD1 or TRBD2 (5 bases each). V lost 7 bases, J lost 8 bases, and 10 bases lay in between. The CDR3 runs 11 residues. Germline-derived CDR1 and CDR2 are SGHRS and YFSETQ. In nucleotides, the CDR3 is TGCGCCAGCGAAGGGACCGATGAGCAGTTCTTC. This gives the protein CASEGTDEQFF.

This CDR3 is CASSQHVTGAHYGYTF. Here the CDR3 DNA reads TGTGCCAGCAGTCAGCACGTCACAGGTGCCCACTATGGCTACACCTTC. The chain combines TRBV7-9 with TRBJ1-2, with a tentative D call TRBD1 (5 bases). CDR1 and CDR2 from the germline V gene are SEHNR and FQNEAQ (reference sequence). V lost 6 bases to trimming and J lost 3 bases, with 20 bases between them. CDR3 size: 16 residues.

This sequence joins TRBV10-1 and TRBJ2-5, with D uncertain. Trimming stripped 8 bases from V and 3 bases from J, with 10 bases between. This CDR3 has 12 amino acids. CDR1 and CDR2 (germline): WNHNN, SYGVQD (reference sequence). The CDR3 here is CASFGGEETQYF. The CDR3 bases are TGCGCCAGCTTCGGCGGTGAAGAGACCCAGTACTTC.

The V gene is TRBV19, the J gene TRBJ2-2; D unclear. Trimming took 6 bases from V and 6 from J, leaving 14 bases between them. There are 14 residues in the CDR3. The germline V gene has CDR1 LNHDA and CDR2 SQIVND (reference sequence). Here the CDR3 reads CASSESPSPGELFF. DNA of the CDR3: TGTGCCAGTAGCGAAAGCCCCAGCCCCGGGGAGCTGTTTTTT.

The chain joins TRBV18 to TRBJ2-7; the match to TRBD1 covers 8 bases. Trimming removed 3 bases from V and 6 bases from J; junction bases left unmatched: 10. Germline CDR1 and CDR2: KGHSH and LQKENI. The CDR3 has 15 residues. The CDR3 reads CASSPTGAKGVEQYV. The CDR3 DNA follows: TGTGCCAGCTCACCGACAGGGGCGAAAGGAGTCGAGCAGTACGTC.

J is TRBJ1-1 and V is TRBV30; no clear D. Trimming cost V 5 bases and J 1 base, with 11 bases left between them. In germline, CDR1 is GTSNPN, CDR2 SVGIG (reference sequence). The CDR3 covers 13 residues. The CDR3 DNA reads TGTGCCTGGTTAGGGCAGCAGAACACTGAAGCTTTCTTT. This translates into CAWLGQQNTEAFF.

The gene calls are TRBV27 and TRBJ1-6, with no clear D. Per the germline V gene, CDR1 is MNHEY and CDR2 is SMNVEV (reference sequence). The CDR3 contains 14 residues. Trimming pared 2 bases from V and 7 bases from J, leaving 9 bases between. CDR3 protein: CASSLRWLNSPLHF. The CDR3 region has the DNA TGTGCCAGCAGTTTAAGGTGGCTGAATTCACCCCTCCACTTT.

The chain recombines TRBV25-1 with TRBJ1-2; 9 nucleotides line up with TRBD1. The CDR3 length is 15 residues. V dropped 4 bases and J dropped 8; count of bases not matched to a gene: 11. Germline assignment: CDR1 MGHDK and CDR2 SYGVNS. CDR3 in amino acids: CASSVSLGTGYGYTF. The CDR3 coding sequence is TGTGCCAGCAGTGTTTCTCTCGGGACAGGGTACGGCTACACCTTC.